These 26 T cell receptor beta chains came from one sample sequenced in a study of monozygotic twins with inflammatory bowel disease. TCRdb re-called the 5' RACE reads and gives one entry per CDR3 protein, without DNA. The sample totals about 380,000 distinct CDR3 sequences. Source material: blood. These receptors all stem from a human donor with ulcerative colitis or Crohn's disease, or a healthy co-twin of an affected twin (not recorded which).

The gene calls are TRBV5-6 and TRBJ2-5; TCRdb gives TRBD1 as the D gene, but with no DNA this cannot be confirmed. The CDR3 has 14 amino acids. Germline V gene data show CDR1 as SGHDT and CDR2 as YYEEEE. The CDR3 sequence is CASSDPQGEETQYF.

The chain uses TRBV4-2 and TRBJ2-7; absent DNA, TCRdb's TRBD2 call cannot be checked. Germline CDR1 is LGHNA and CDR2 is YNFKEQ. This CDR3 spans 15 amino acids. The CDR3 loop reads CASSQGGGAFYEQYF.

The chain links TRBV20-1 to TRBJ2-5. This CDR3 has 14 amino acids. The germline V gene encodes CDR1 DFQATT and CDR2 SNEGSKA (reference sequence). The CDR3: CSAPYSQAWETQYF.

The chain combines TRBV5-1 with TRBJ2-5; with no DNA, the TCRdb D assignment of TRBD2 cannot be verified. The CDR3 extends over 14 amino acids. Per the germline V gene, CDR1 is SGHRS and CDR2 is YFSETQ. The CDR3 loop is CASSLGGIQETQYF.

The V and J genes are TRBV20-1 and TRBJ2-2; TCRdb's D gene call, TRBD1, goes unchecked for lack of DNA. The CDR3 extends over 16 amino acids. The germline V gene encodes CDR1 DFQATT and CDR2 SNEGSKA (reference sequence). The chain's CDR3 is CSASQARQGYTGELFF.

J is TRBJ1-2 and V is TRBV9; TCRdb's D call, TRBD1, is unchecked because there is no DNA. Germline-derived CDR1 and CDR2 are SGDLS and YYNGEE. This CDR3 has 15 residues. CDR3 sequence: CASSPTPLANYGYTF.

The genes are TRBV14 and TRBJ2-1; TCRdb's D call of TRBD1 is untestable without DNA. Germline values: CDR1 SGHDN, CDR2 FVKESK. The CDR3 loop spans 17 amino acids. CDR3 sequence reads: CASSQEQEDWLYNEQFF.

J is TRBJ2-2 and V is TRBV6-2 or TRBV6-3; as DNA is missing, the TRBD1 call by TCRdb cannot be tested. Germline V gene lookup returns CDR1 MNHEY and CDR2 SVGEGT. The CDR3 is 14 residues long. The CDR3 is CASSYMGQTGELFF.

CDR3 sequence: CASSASRGDETQYF. The J gene is TRBJ2-5, the V gene TRBV2; TCRdb's D call of TRBD2 is untestable without DNA. CDR1 SNHLY and CDR2 FYNNEI come from the germline V gene. The CDR3 has 14 residues.

This sequence joins TRBV5-1 and TRBJ1-2; TCRdb reports TRBD1, a call that lacks DNA to check it against. CDR1 and CDR2 from the germline V gene are SGHRS and YFSETQ. The CDR3 covers 15 residues. The CDR3 region is CASSLVGEANYGYTF.

The V gene is TRBV5-6, the J gene TRBJ1-1; lacking DNA, the TRBD1 call made by TCRdb goes unchecked. Germline V gives CDR1 SGHDT, CDR2 YYEEEE. The CDR3 spans 17 residues. The CDR3 protein is CASSLSLTGNRNTEAFF. The full variable domain, in which reference TRBV5-6 and TRBJ1-1 provide the parts outside the CDR3, is DAGVTQSPTHLIKTRGQQVTLRCSPKSGHDTVSWYQQALGQGPQFIFQYYEEEERQRGNFPDRFSGHQFPNYSSELNVNALLLGDSALYLCASSLSLTGNRNTEAFFGQGTRLTVV.

The V gene is TRBV5-5, the J gene TRBJ1-1. This CDR3 has 14 amino acids. The germline V gene encodes CDR1 SGHKS and CDR2 YYEKEE (reference sequence). The CDR3 spells CASSLEFMNTEAFF.

The chain is built from TRBV7-2 and TRBJ1-1. CDR1 and CDR2 from the germline V gene are SGHTA and FQGNSA. The CDR3 consists of 14 residues. The CDR3 region is CASSLAGEGTEAFF.

The rearrangement uses TRBV7-2 and TRBJ1-5. CDR1 SGHTA and CDR2 FQGNSA come from the germline V gene. This CDR3 comprises 14 residues. CDR3: CASSFRDLGQPQHF.

This chain links TRBV29-1 with TRBJ2-3; TCRdb reports TRBD1, a call that lacks DNA to check it against. The length of the CDR3 is 15 residues. Germline values: CDR1 SQVTM, CDR2 ANQGSEA. The CDR3 loop is CSVGRRGYRTDTQYF.

The CDR3 loop reads CASSFGGHEQFF. This rearrangement joins TRBV5-1 to TRBJ2-1; checking the TCRdb D call of TRBD1 is not possible without DNA. Germline CDR1 is SGHRS and CDR2 is YFSETQ. The CDR3 totals 12 residues. Full variable domain (outside the CDR3, taken from reference TRBV5-1 and TRBJ2-1): KAGVTQTPRYLIKTRGQQVTLSCSPISGHRSVSWYQQTPGQGLQFLFEYFSETQRNKGNFPGRFSGRQFSNSRSEMNVSTLELGDSALYLCASSFGGHEQFFGPGTRLTVL.

The rearrangement links TRBV27 to TRBJ2-7; TCRdb lists TRBD1, though no DNA is available to test this call. CDR1 is MNHEY and CDR2 is SMNVEV in the germline V gene (reference sequence). This CDR3 is built from 13 residues. CDR3 loop: CASSDRVDYEQYF.

The chain joins TRBV6-4 to TRBJ2-6; TCRdb selects TRBD1, and the lack of DNA leaves this call unchecked. Germline CDR1 reads MRHNA; CDR2 reads SNTAGT. The CDR3 is made up of 16 amino acids. The CDR3 here is CASGQGASSGANVLTF.

The chain has TRBV18 and TRBJ1-2. The CDR3 is 16 amino acids. CDR1 and CDR2 (germline): KGHSH, LQKENI. Here the CDR3 reads CASSPARQGLNYGYTF.

This chain joins TRBV5-1 and TRBJ2-2. The CDR3 has 15 amino acids. The germline CDR1 and CDR2 sequences are SGHRS and YFSETQ. CDR3 in amino acids: CASSLRQTNTGELFF.

The chain has TRBV24-1 and TRBJ1-2; TCRdb outputs TRBD1, but without DNA this stays unchecked. This CDR3 is 12 amino acids long. Germline V gene sequence: CDR1 KGHDR, CDR2 SFDVKD. This CDR3 reads CANYGQFYGYTF.

This chain uses TRBV19 with TRBJ2-2; TCRdb indicates TRBD2, and absent DNA this call remains unverified. Germline V CDR1 and CDR2: LNHDA, SQIVND (reference sequence). The CDR3 has 16 residues. The CDR3 spells CASSAREWGNTGELFF.

The V call is TRBV5-1, the J call TRBJ2-7. This CDR3 contains 14 residues. The germline CDR1 and CDR2 sequences are SGHRS and YFSETQ. CDR3: CASSLNFQIDEQYF.

The chain carries TRBV3-1 and TRBJ1-1; TCRdb names TRBD1, which stays unverified in the absence of DNA. The CDR3 length is 17 residues. Per germline, CDR1 LGHDT and CDR2 YNNKEL (reference sequence). The CDR3 region is CASSQVGRGPGGTEAFF.

The J gene is TRBJ2-5, the V gene TRBV6-1; TCRdb reports TRBD1, a call that lacks DNA to check it against. Germline CDR1 is MNHNS and CDR2 is SASEGT. The CDR3 totals 14 residues. The chain's CDR3 is CASSMTGVLETQYF.

The chain joins TRBV6-5 to TRBJ1-5; TCRdb's assignment of TRBD1 cannot be checked, as there is no DNA. Germline V lookup: CDR1 MNHEY, CDR2 SVGAGI. The CDR3 has 13 residues. The CDR3 protein is CASSYDREQPQHF.